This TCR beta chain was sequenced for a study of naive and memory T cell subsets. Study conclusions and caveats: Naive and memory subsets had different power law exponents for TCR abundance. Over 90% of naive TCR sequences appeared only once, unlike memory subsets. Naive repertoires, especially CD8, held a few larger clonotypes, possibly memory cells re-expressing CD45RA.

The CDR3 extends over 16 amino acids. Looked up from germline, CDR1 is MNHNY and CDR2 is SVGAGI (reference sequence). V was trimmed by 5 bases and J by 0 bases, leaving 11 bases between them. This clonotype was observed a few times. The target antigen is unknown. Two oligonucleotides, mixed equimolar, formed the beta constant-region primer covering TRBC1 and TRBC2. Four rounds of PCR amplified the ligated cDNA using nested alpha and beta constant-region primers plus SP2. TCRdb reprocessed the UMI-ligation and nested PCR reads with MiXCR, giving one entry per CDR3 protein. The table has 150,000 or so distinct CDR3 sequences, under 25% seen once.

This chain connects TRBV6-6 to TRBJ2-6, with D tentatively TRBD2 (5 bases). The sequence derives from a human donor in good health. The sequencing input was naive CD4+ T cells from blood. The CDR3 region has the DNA TGTGCCAGCAGTCCCGGACGGGACTCTGGGGCCAACGTCCTGACTTTC. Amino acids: CASSPGRDSGANVLTF.